A single sample gave rise to the 4 T cell receptor beta chains below, sequenced in a study of monozygotic twins with inflammatory bowel disease. TCRdb re-called the 5' RACE reads; every CDR3 protein appears as one record, without DNA. This table holds about 380,000 distinct CDR3 sequences. The sequenced material came from blood. The origin of the receptors is a human donor with ulcerative colitis or Crohn's disease, or a healthy co-twin of an affected twin (not recorded which).

The CDR3 sequence is CASTAGRGAQYF. This chain connects TRBV3-1 to TRBJ2-3. The CDR3 is made up of 12 amino acids. From germline, CDR1 is LGHDT and CDR2 YNNKEL (reference sequence).

The rearrangement links TRBV6-5 to TRBJ2-2; there is no DNA to check the TCRdb D call of TRBD2. Germline V gene lookup returns CDR1 MNHEY and CDR2 SVGAGI. CDR3 length equals 16 residues. The CDR3 spells CASSYSAGGVTGELFF.

The chain couples TRBV5-1 to TRBJ1-1; TCRdb picks TRBD1, but there is no DNA to check that call. The germline V gene has CDR1 SGHRS and CDR2 YFSETQ. The CDR3 has 13 amino acids. The CDR3 is CASSLVGRTEAFF.

The J gene is TRBJ1-1, the V gene TRBV11-1; the TCRdb call, TRBD1, lacks DNA for checking. Germline V gene data show CDR1 as SGHAT and CDR2 as FQDESV (reference sequence). The CDR3 extends over 18 amino acids. The CDR3 loop is CASSYPPGQGIWDTEAFF.